The clone carrying this TCR beta chain was detected many times. Its antigen is unknown. TCRdb re-derived calls from the 5' RACE reads in MiXCR, one entry per CDR3 protein. The table has 1.5 million to 2 million distinct CDR3 sequences, roughly a third seen once. CDR1 is SNHLY and CDR2 is FYNNEI in the germline V gene. Trimming took 7 bases from V and 2 from J, leaving 13 bases between them. The CDR3 sequence is 14 residues long. The sample belongs to a study of identical twins. Regarding the study as a whole: Rather than following the same donors, the conclusions depended on cross-sectional statistical analysis.

Material for sequencing was cord blood. The TCR sequence derives from a newborn girl in good health. The chain is built from TRBV2 and TRBJ2-3; D unresolved. Here the CDR3 DNA reads TGTGCCAGCACCGACTCATTCCCCACAGATACGCAGTATTTT. This codes for CASTDSFPTDTQYF. Together with reference TRBV2 and TRBJ2-3, the CDR3 gives the full variable domain: EPEVTQTPSHQVTQMGQEVILRCVPISNHLYFYWYRQILGQKVEFLVSFYNNEISEKSEIFDDQFSVERPDGSNFTLKIRSTKLEDSAMYFCASTDSFPTDTQYFGPGTRLTVL.